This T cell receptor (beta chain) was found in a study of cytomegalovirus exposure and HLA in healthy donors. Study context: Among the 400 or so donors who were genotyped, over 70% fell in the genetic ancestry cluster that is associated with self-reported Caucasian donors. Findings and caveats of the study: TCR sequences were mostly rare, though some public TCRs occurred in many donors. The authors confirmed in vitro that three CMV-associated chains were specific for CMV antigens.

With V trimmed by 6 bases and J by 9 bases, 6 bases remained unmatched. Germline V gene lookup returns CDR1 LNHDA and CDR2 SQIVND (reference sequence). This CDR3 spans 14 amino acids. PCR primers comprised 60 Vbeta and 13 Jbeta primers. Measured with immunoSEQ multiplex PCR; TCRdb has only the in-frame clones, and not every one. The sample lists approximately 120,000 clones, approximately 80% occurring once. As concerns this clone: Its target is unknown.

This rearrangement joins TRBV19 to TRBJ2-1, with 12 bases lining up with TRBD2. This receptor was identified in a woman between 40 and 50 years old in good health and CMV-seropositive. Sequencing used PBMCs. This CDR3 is CASSPTSGRGEQFF. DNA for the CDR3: TGTGCCAGTAGCCCGACTAGCGGGAGAGGTGAGCAGTTCTTC.